This is a list of T cell receptor beta chains from one sample in a study of blood T cell repertoires in COVID-19. Sequencing used immunoSEQ multiplex PCR; TCRdb keeps in-frame clones, though not all of them. The sample has around 270,000 clones, approximately 85% seen once; the top ten hold roughly 4%. The specimen sequenced was PBMCs or T cells enriched from blood (not recorded which). All receptors come from a woman in her twenties or thirties who had recovered from COVID-19. CDR3s include the opening cysteine and the closing phenylalanine or tryptophan. The order of the fields is D gene, V gene, clone size, J gene, CDR3 protein, CDR3 DNA. The D gene is left open where the match is weak. Clone sizes are given selectively: once, few, many, or a class where the clone is expanded.

D: -; V: TRBV30; size: -; J: TRBJ1-1; CDR3: CAWRTEMGTEAFF; DNA: TGTGCCTGGAGAACGGAGATGGGCACTGAAGCTTTCTTT
D: TRBD1; V: TRBV30; size: -; J: TRBJ2-3; CDR3: CAWSAAGGAAADTQYF; DNA: TGTGCCTGGAGTGCCGCAGGGGGCGCCGCGGCAGATACGCAGTATTTT
D: -; V: TRBV21-1; size: -; J: TRBJ1-1; CDR3: CASSLKFRTEAFF; DNA: TGTGCCAGCAGCTTGAAGTTTCGGACAGAAGCTTTCTTT
D: TRBD1; V: TRBV11-2; size: -; J: TRBJ1-2; CDR3: CASTRDRGNYGYTF; DNA: TGTGCCAGCACTCGGGACAGGGGAAACTATGGCTACACCTTC
D: TRBD2; V: TRBV27; size: -; J: TRBJ2-3; CDR3: CASSRGGYTDTQYF; DNA: TGTGCCAGCAGTCGGGGGGGTTACACAGATACGCAGTATTTT
D: -; V: TRBV20-1; size: -; J: TRBJ1-5; CDR3: CSASLGLNYQPQHF; DNA: TGCAGTGCTAGTCTCGGTTTAAACTATCAGCCCCAGCATTTT
D: -; V: TRBV6-4; size: -; J: TRBJ2-2; CDR3: CASSEPGHNTGELFF; DNA: TGTGCCAGCAGCGAACCGGGACATAACACCGGGGAGCTGTTTTTT
D: TRBD2; V: TRBV7-6; size: -; J: TRBJ2-7; CDR3: CASSLSGGLRTYEQYF; DNA: TGTGCCAGCAGCTTAAGCGGGGGCCTCCGGACCTACGAGCAGTACTTC
D: TRBD2; V: TRBV30; size: -; J: TRBJ2-3; CDR3: CAWSYPSGATDTQYF; DNA: TGTGCCTGGAGTTACCCCAGCGGGGCCACAGATACGCAGTATTTT
D: TRBD1; V: TRBV6-5; size: -; J: TRBJ1-1; CDR3: CASTSTGGDTEAFF; DNA: TGTGCCAGCACCTCGACAGGGGGAGACACTGAAGCTTTCTTT
D: TRBD1; V: TRBV6-5; size: few; J: TRBJ2-7; CDR3: CASTLKGTGFYEQYF; DNA: TGTGCCAGCACCCTCAAAGGGACAGGGTTCTACGAGCAGTACTTC
D: -; V: TRBV9; size: -; J: TRBJ1-4; CDR3: CASSAGHTNEKLFF; DNA: TGTGCCAGCAGCGCGGGACACACTAATGAAAAACTGTTTTTT
D: TRBD2; V: TRBV7-2; size: -; J: TRBJ2-5; CDR3: CASSSLAGGPKETQYF; DNA: TGTGCCAGCAGCTCGCTAGCGGGGGGGCCAAAAGAGACCCAGTACTTC
D: -; V: TRBV19; size: -; J: TRBJ2-5; CDR3: CASSSQPQGVETQYF; DNA: TGTGCCAGTAGTAGTCAGCCGCAAGGGGTTGAGACCCAGTACTTC
D: TRBD1; V: TRBV14; size: -; J: TRBJ2-4; CDR3: CASSQAYPDRGLMNIQYF; DNA: TGTGCCAGCAGCCAAGCCTACCCGGACAGGGGGCTTATGAACATTCAGTACTTC
D: TRBD1; V: TRBV4-1; size: -; J: TRBJ2-5; CDR3: CASSQEDRERQETQYF; DNA: TGCGCCAGCAGCCAAGAAGACAGGGAGCGGCAAGAGACCCAGTACTTC
D: -; V: TRBV29-1; size: -; J: TRBJ1-1; CDR3: CSVEGTSVEAFF; DNA: TGCAGCGTTGAAGGGACATCAGTTGAAGCTTTCTTT
D: -; V: TRBV21-1; size: -; J: TRBJ1-2; CDR3: CASSPRGRDSNYGYTF; DNA: TGTGCCAGCAGCCCCCGAGGGCGGGACAGTAACTATGGCTACACCTTC
D: TRBD1; V: TRBV7-2; size: -; J: TRBJ1-1; CDR3: CASSSPRDSRRGAFF; DNA: TGTGCCAGCAGCTCCCCTAGGGACAGCAGACGAGGAGCTTTCTTT
D: TRBD1; V: TRBV6-2/TRBV6-3; size: -; J: TRBJ2-7; CDR3: CASSYSTDRDFYEQYF; DNA: TGTGCCAGCAGTTACTCAACGGACAGGGACTTCTACGAGCAGTACTTC
D: TRBD2; V: TRBV9; size: -; J: TRBJ2-1; CDR3: CASNNYGRANEQFF; DNA: TGTGCCAGCAACAATTACGGGAGGGCCAATGAGCAGTTCTTC
D: -; V: TRBV5-1; size: -; J: TRBJ1-3; CDR3: CASSLGPGSGNTIYF; DNA: TGCGCCAGCAGCTTGGGACCGGGCTCTGGAAACACCATATATTTT
D: -; V: TRBV14; size: -; J: TRBJ2-2; CDR3: CASSQRPGSGELFF; DNA: TGTGCCAGCAGCCAGCGCCCGGGGTCCGGGGAGCTGTTTTTT
D: -; V: TRBV7-2; size: -; J: TRBJ1-4; CDR3: CAAGATNEKLFF; DNA: TGCGCGGCAGGGGCAACTAATGAAAAACTGTTTTTT
D: -; V: TRBV29-1; size: -; J: TRBJ1-1; CDR3: CSGGVPAGTEAFF; DNA: TGCAGCGGAGGGGTCCCGGCGGGAACTGAAGCTTTCTTT
D: TRBD1; V: TRBV11-2; size: -; J: TRBJ1-2; CDR3: CASSFRGQGASGYTF; DNA: TGTGCCAGCAGCTTCCGGGGACAGGGGGCTAGTGGCTACACCTTC
D: TRBD1; V: TRBV27; size: -; J: TRBJ2-5; CDR3: CASSHNRGQGKETQYF; DNA: TGTGCCAGCAGTCACAACAGGGGGCAGGGTAAAGAGACCCAGTACTTC
D: TRBD1; V: TRBV3-1/TRBV3-2; size: -; J: TRBJ2-7; CDR3: CASSQDRGDREYEQYF; DNA: TGTGCCAGCAGCCAAGATCGGGGGGACAGGGAGTACGAGCAGTACTTC
D: -; V: TRBV28; size: once; J: TRBJ1-1; CDR3: CASSLMEGIGTEAFF; DNA: TGTGCCAGCAGTTTGATGGAGGGGATAGGGACTGAAGCTTTCTTT
D: -; V: TRBV19; size: -; J: TRBJ1-1; CDR3: CATWGTYTEAFF; DNA: TGTGCCACCTGGGGCACCTACACTGAAGCTTTCTTT
D: TRBD2; V: TRBV7-6; size: -; J: TRBJ2-1; CDR3: CASSLLAGGRNEQFF; DNA: TGTGCCAGCAGCTTACTAGCGGGAGGGAGGAATGAGCAGTTCTTC
D: TRBD1; V: TRBV6-5; size: -; J: TRBJ1-6; CDR3: CASRPRDSLNSPLHF; DNA: TGTGCCAGCAGGCCTAGGGACAGCCTAAATTCACCCCTCCACTTT
D: -; V: TRBV7-2; size: few; J: TRBJ2-2; CDR3: CASSPRVGTGELFF; DNA: TGTGCCAGCAGCCCCCGGGTGGGCACCGGGGAGCTGTTTTTT
D: -; V: TRBV29-1; size: -; J: TRBJ1-2; CDR3: CSVERARGLDGYTF; DNA: TGCAGCGTTGAGAGGGCCAGGGGCTTGGATGGCTACACCTTC
D: TRBD2; V: TRBV27; size: -; J: TRBJ2-7; CDR3: CASSLGTSGIYEQYF; DNA: TGTGCCAGCAGTTTAGGGACTAGCGGGATTTACGAGCAGTACTTC
D: TRBD1; V: TRBV27; size: -; J: TRBJ1-1; CDR3: CASSLDRQGPEAFF; DNA: TGTGCCAGCAGTTTAGACCGACAGGGCCCTGAAGCTTTCTTT
D: -; V: TRBV2; size: few; J: TRBJ2-3; CDR3: CASSGSRADTQYF; DNA: TGTGCCAGCAGTGGCAGCCGGGCAGATACGCAGTATTTT
D: TRBD2; V: TRBV28; size: -; J: TRBJ2-7; CDR3: CASSPGLVFHEQYF; DNA: TGTGCCAGCAGCCCGGGACTAGTTTTCCACGAGCAGTACTTC
D: -; V: TRBV9; size: -; J: TRBJ2-3; CDR3: CASSPAERSTDTQYF; DNA: TGTGCCAGCAGCCCGGCGGAGCGTAGCACAGATACGCAGTATTTT
D: TRBD1; V: TRBV19; size: -; J: TRBJ2-3; CDR3: CASSTRDRGPDTQYF; DNA: TGTGCCAGTAGTACTCGGGACAGGGGTCCCGATACGCAGTATTTT
D: TRBD2; V: TRBV5-6; size: -; J: TRBJ2-3; CDR3: CASSSPYPAGGSPDTQYF; DNA: TGTGCCAGCAGCTCCCCCTACCCCGCGGGGGGATCACCAGATACGCAGTATTTT
D: -; V: TRBV7-9; size: -; J: TRBJ1-1; CDR3: CASSPIDSMNTEAFF; DNA: TGTGCCAGCAGCCCCATAGACAGTATGAACACTGAAGCTTTCTTT
D: TRBD1; V: TRBV7-8; size: -; J: TRBJ1-3; CDR3: CASSSDRGFRSAGNTIYF; DNA: TGTGCCAGCAGCTCAGACAGGGGATTTAGAAGTGCTGGAAACACCATATATTTT
D: -; V: TRBV19; size: -; J: TRBJ2-7; CDR3: CASSVTTKDEQYF; DNA: TGTGCCAGTAGTGTCACGACTAAGGACGAGCAGTACTTC
D: TRBD1; V: TRBV7-9; size: once; J: TRBJ1-1; CDR3: CASSPGDRGRLAFF; DNA: TGTGCCAGCAGCCCCGGGGACAGGGGGAGGTTGGCTTTCTTT
D: -; V: TRBV27; size: -; J: TRBJ2-3; CDR3: CASSLSLQGFTDTQYF; DNA: TGTGCCAGCAGTTTATCCCTACAGGGTTTCACAGATACGCAGTATTTT
D: TRBD2; V: TRBV27; size: once; J: TRBJ2-1; CDR3: CASFLLAGGPYEQFF; DNA: TGTGCCAGCTTCCTACTAGCGGGAGGGCCCTATGAGCAGTTCTTC
D: TRBD1; V: TRBV7-9; size: -; J: TRBJ1-2; CDR3: CASTKGGTGYGYTF; DNA: TGTGCCAGCACCAAAGGCGGGACAGGGTATGGCTACACCTTC
D: -; V: TRBV9; size: -; J: TRBJ1-2; CDR3: CASSDAEGNGYTF; DNA: TGTGCCAGCAGCGATGCAGAGGGAAACGGCTACACCTTC
D: -; V: TRBV3-1/TRBV3-2; size: few; J: TRBJ1-4; CDR3: CASSFTGIEKLFF; DNA: TGTGCCAGCAGCTTCACAGGGATAGAAAAACTGTTTTTT
D: TRBD1; V: TRBV28; size: -; J: TRBJ2-6; CDR3: CASSTPGTGSSGANVLTF; DNA: TGTGCCAGCAGTACCCCCGGGACAGGGTCATCTGGGGCCAACGTCCTGACTTTC
D: -; V: TRBV29-1; size: -; J: TRBJ1-2; CDR3: CSVEDRGQTYGYTF; DNA: TGCAGCGTTGAAGATCGAGGACAGACCTATGGCTACACCTTC
D: -; V: TRBV10-3; size: -; J: TRBJ2-5; CDR3: CAISDLGTLLQETQYF; DNA: TGTGCCATCAGTGACCTCGGGACTCTCCTTCAAGAGACCCAGTACTTC
D: -; V: TRBV5-1; size: -; J: TRBJ2-1; CDR3: CASSRGKGWQRNEQFF; DNA: TGCGCCAGCAGCCGCGGGAAGGGTTGGCAGAGAAATGAGCAGTTCTTC
D: -; V: TRBV3-1/TRBV3-2; size: -; J: TRBJ1-2; CDR3: CASSHKGGAGGYTF; DNA: TGTGCCAGCAGCCACAAGGGGGGGGCAGGTGGCTACACCTTC
D: TRBD2; V: TRBV28; size: -; J: TRBJ2-1; CDR3: CASSPRGGRNEQFF; DNA: TGTGCCAGCAGTCCCCGGGGGGGCCGGAATGAGCAGTTCTTC
D: -; V: TRBV9; size: -; J: TRBJ2-7; CDR3: CASSAGGIGALGGYEQYF; DNA: TGTGCCAGCAGCGCAGGAGGAATTGGAGCCTTAGGAGGCTACGAGCAGTACTTC